These T cell receptor beta chains were read from a single sample in a study of OX40 agonist ivuxolimab in advanced cancers. TCRdb keeps only in-frame clones here, not all; method: immunoSEQ multiplex PCR. The data contain 55,000 to 65,000 clones, approximately 86% of them singletons. The sequencing here drew on CD4+ or CD8+ T cells sorted from blood, taken in a trial of the OX40 agonist ivuxolimab. Receptors originate from an adult with an advanced solid tumor such as melanoma, head and neck, liver or kidney cancer. Both conserved end residues are part of each CDR3. Each record gives: J gene, clone size, V gene, D gene, CDR3 DNA, CDR3 protein. D genes are given only for firm matches. Clone size appears in some rows only: once, few, many, or a class for an expanded clone.

TRBJ2-7	-	TRBV6-1	-	TGTGCCAGCAGTGAAAAGAGAAGCAAGCAGTACTTC	CASSEKRSKQYF
TRBJ2-5	-	TRBV9	-	TGTGCCAGCAGCGTAGATCCCCGAAAGGAGACCCAGTACTTC	CASSVDPRKETQYF
TRBJ2-3	-	TRBV7-2	-	TGTGCCAGCAGCTGGTTGAGGGGAACAGATACGCAGTATTTT	CASSWLRGTDTQYF
TRBJ2-7	-	TRBV4-1	-	TGCGCCAGCAGCCCCCTTGGGCTACAGGGTACGGTCGAGCAGTACTTC	CASSPLGLQGTVEQYF
TRBJ2-7	once	TRBV7-2	-	TGTGCCAGCAGTCTCCTCGGCTACGAGCAGTACTTC	CASSLLGYEQYF
TRBJ2-2	-	TRBV4-3	TRBD2	TGCGCCAGCAGCCCAGAGACTAGCGGGGTATTGGGCACCGGGGAGCTGTTTTTT	CASSPETSGVLGTGELFF
TRBJ2-7	-	TRBV28	-	TGTGCCAGCACCAAAGGGTTCGGCTCCTACGAGCAGTACTTC	CASTKGFGSYEQYF
TRBJ2-7	-	TRBV5-8	TRBD1	TGTGCCAGCAGCTTGACCGCCGGGACAGCCCTAAGGTCCTACGAGCAGTACTTC	CASSLTAGTALRSYEQYF
TRBJ2-7	-	TRBV6-6	-	TGTGCCAGCAGTTACTCGATCCAATCCCGAAGCTACGAGCAGTACTTC	CASSYSIQSRSYEQYF
TRBJ2-1	once	TRBV7-3	TRBD1	TGTGCCAGCAGCTTAAGTGGGGACAGGTACAATGAGCAGTTCTTC	CASSLSGDRYNEQFF
TRBJ2-7	-	TRBV5-5	-	TGTGCCAGCAGTCGAGAAGGGGTCTACGAGCAGTACTTC	CASSREGVYEQYF
TRBJ1-2	-	TRBV7-9	-	TGTGCCAGCAGCTCCTCAGGGAGCCGCTACACCTTC	CASSSSGSRYTF
TRBJ1-3	few	TRBV5-1	-	TGCGCCAGCAGCTTGGGTAACTCTGGAAACACCATATATTTT	CASSLGNSGNTIYF
TRBJ1-4	-	TRBV6-5	-	TGTGCCAGCAGTTACTTGAGAATTGCAACTAATGAAAAACTGTTTTTT	CASSYLRIATNEKLFF
TRBJ1-4	-	TRBV19	TRBD1	TGTGCCAGTAGTATAGGACAGGGGACTAATGAAAAACTGTTTTTT	CASSIGQGTNEKLFF
TRBJ2-1	-	TRBV11-3	-	TGTGCCAGCAGCTTAGCAGCGGCAGCTAGACCTCAGTTCTTC	CASSLAAAARPQFF
TRBJ2-5	-	TRBV30	-	TGTGCCTTAGACAGATTCCAAGAGACCCAGTACTTC	CALDRFQETQYF
TRBJ1-2	-	TRBV28	-	TGTGCCAGCAGTCCCCCGACAGGCGAAGGCTACACCTTC	CASSPPTGEGYTF
TRBJ1-5	-	TRBV12-5	-	TGTGCTAGTGGTTTGGTTACGGCAGGGGTGGGTCAGCCCCAGCATTTT	CASGLVTAGVGQPQHF
TRBJ2-2	-	TRBV15	-	TGTGCCACCAGCAGAGGGGGCGCGAACACCGGGGAGCTGTTTTTT	CATSRGGANTGELFF
TRBJ1-1	-	TRBV5-1	-	TGCGCCAGCAGCTTTAGGGGGGCTGAAGCTTTCTTT	CASSFRGAEAFF
TRBJ2-3	-	TRBV7-9	-	TGTGCCAGCAGCTTAGAGGGGCTCCGGAGCACAGATACGCAGTATTTT	CASSLEGLRSTDTQYF
TRBJ1-1	-	TRBV7-2	TRBD1	TGTGCCAGCAGCTTCGCCGGGACAGGGAACACTGAAGCTTTCTTT	CASSFAGTGNTEAFF
TRBJ2-2	once	TRBV7-3	-	TGTGCCAGCAGCTTAAGGAACACCGGGGAGCTGTTTTTT	CASSLRNTGELFF
TRBJ1-3	-	TRBV7-2	-	TGTGCCAGCAGCTCCCCCGCCGGGACTTACACTGGAAACACCATATATTTT	CASSSPAGTYTGNTIYF
TRBJ1-5	-	TRBV5-8	TRBD1	TGTGCCAGCAGCTTTGGGACAGGGGGAGTGAGCAATCAGCCCCAGCATTTT	CASSFGTGGVSNQPQHF
TRBJ2-1	few	TRBV7-2	-	TGTGCCAGCAGCTCTTTCAATGAGCAGTTCTTC	CASSSFNEQFF
TRBJ2-5	-	TRBV18	-	TGTGCCAGCTCACCCCAAACAGGGTTCCAAGAGACCCAGTACTTC	CASSPQTGFQETQYF